The source of this TCR beta chain is a study of cytomegalovirus exposure and HLA in healthy donors. About the study: Early release data held roughly 90 million unique TCRs from HLA-typed donors. Study outcomes and limitations: Earlier findings revealed that most TCR beta V segments proved productive either about 87% or about 30% of the time. V- and J-gene trimming of TCR beta was linked (in a later analysis) to a missense DCLRE1C variant. Reported performance of the classifier showed diagnosis of cytomegalovirus status with high specificity and sensitivity.

The PCR contained 60 Vbeta and 13 Jbeta primers. The protocol was immunoSEQ multiplex PCR, while the TCRdb copy is restricted to in-frame clones and leaves out a portion. The sample consists of roughly 170,000 clones, approximately 80% of them appearing once. About this clone: What it binds is not known.

From germline, CDR1 is KGHSH and CDR2 LQKENI. Trimming took 2 bases from V and 1 from J, leaving 10 bases between them. The CDR3 is 15 residues long. Sequenced material: PBMCs. The chain carries TRBV18 and TRBJ2-3; weak D call: TRBD1 (5 bases). This receptor was taken from a man younger than 40 in good health and CMV-seronegative. The CDR3 DNA reads as TGTGCCAGCTCACCAGGCAGGGTAGGCACAGATACGCAGTATTTT. Its protein product is CASSPGRVGTDTQYF.